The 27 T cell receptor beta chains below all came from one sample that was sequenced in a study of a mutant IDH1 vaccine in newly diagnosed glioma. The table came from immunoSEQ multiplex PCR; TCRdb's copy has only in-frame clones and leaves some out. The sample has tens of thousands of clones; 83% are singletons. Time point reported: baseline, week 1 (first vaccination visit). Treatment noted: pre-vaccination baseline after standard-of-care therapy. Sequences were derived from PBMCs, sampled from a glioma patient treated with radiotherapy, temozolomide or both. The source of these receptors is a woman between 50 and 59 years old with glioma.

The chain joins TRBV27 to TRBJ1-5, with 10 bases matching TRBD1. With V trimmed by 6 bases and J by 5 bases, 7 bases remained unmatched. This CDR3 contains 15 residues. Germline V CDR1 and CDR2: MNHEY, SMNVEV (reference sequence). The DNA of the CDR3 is TGTGCCAGCAGCCCAGGACAGGGGGGGGATCAGCCCCAGCATTTT. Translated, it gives CASSPGQGGDQPQHF.

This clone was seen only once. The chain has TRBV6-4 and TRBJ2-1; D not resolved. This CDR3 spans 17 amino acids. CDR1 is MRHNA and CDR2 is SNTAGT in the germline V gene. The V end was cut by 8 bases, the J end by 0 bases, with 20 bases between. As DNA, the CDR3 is TGTGCCAGCTGGTGCCGGGCCCTCTTCCTCTCCTACAATGAGCAGTTCTTC. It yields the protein CASWCRALFLSYNEQFF.

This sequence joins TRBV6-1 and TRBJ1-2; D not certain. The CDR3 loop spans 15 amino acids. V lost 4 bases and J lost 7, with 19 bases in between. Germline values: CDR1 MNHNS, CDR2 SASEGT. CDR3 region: CASSAQHPNLGGYTF. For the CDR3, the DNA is TGTGCCAGCAGTGCCCAACATCCTAACCTTGGTGGCTACACCTTC.

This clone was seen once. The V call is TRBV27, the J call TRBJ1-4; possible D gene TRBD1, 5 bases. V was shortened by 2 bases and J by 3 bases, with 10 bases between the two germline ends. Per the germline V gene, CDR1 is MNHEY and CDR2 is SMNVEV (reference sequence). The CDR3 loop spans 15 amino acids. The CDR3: CASSLGTRANEKLFF. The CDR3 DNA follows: TGTGCCAGCAGTTTAGGGACCAGGGCTAATGAAAAACTGTTTTTT.

The CDR3 reads CASTLDRGSYGYTF. For the CDR3, the DNA is TGTGCCAGCACCCTCGACAGGGGTAGCTATGGCTACACCTTC. The genes are TRBV6-1 and TRBJ1-2, with 8 bases fitting TRBD1. Germline CDR1 and CDR2: MNHNS and SASEGT. The V and J ends lost 7 bases and 4 bases, in that order; junction bases with no gene match: 8. CDR3 length equals 14 residues.

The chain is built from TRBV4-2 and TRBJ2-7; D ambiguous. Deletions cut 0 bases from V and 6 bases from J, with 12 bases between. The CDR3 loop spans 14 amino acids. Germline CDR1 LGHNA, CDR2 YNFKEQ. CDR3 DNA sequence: TGTGCCAGCAGCCAAGATCCCCCAGCGATCGAGCAGTACTTC. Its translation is CASSQDPPAIEQYF.

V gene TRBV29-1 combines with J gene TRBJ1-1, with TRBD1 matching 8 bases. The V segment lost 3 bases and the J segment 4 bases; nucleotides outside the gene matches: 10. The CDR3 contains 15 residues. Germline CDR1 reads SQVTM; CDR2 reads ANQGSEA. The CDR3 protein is CSVEVVDRAITEAFF. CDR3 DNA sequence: TGCAGCGTTGAGGTAGTGGACAGGGCCATCACTGAAGCTTTCTTT.

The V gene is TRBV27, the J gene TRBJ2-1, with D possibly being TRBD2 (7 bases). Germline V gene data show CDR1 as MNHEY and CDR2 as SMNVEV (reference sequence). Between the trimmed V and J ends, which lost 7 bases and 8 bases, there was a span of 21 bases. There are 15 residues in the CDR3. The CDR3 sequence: CASTSRPGGRDEQFF. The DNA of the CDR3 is TGTGCCAGCACCTCACGACCGGGGGGCCGGGATGAGCAGTTCTTC.

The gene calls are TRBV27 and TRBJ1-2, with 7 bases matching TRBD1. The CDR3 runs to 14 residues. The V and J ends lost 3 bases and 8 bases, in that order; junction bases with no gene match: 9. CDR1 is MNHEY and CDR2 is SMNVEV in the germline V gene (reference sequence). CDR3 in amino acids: CASSFLDRAGGYTF. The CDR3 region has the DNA TGTGCCAGCAGTTTCCTCGACAGGGCTGGGGGCTACACCTTC.

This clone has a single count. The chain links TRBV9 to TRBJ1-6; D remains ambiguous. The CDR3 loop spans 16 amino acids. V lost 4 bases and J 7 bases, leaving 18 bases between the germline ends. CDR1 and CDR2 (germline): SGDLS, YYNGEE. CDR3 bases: TGTGCCAGCAGCCCTACCGGCCGTCTCTTAAATTCACCCCTCCACTTT. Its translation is CASSPTGRLLNSPLHF.

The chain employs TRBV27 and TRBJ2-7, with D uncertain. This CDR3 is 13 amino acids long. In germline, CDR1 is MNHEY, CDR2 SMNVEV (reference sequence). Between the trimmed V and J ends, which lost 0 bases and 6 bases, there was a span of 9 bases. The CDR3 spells CASSLSNSGEQYF. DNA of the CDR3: TGTGCCAGCAGTTTATCGAATAGTGGCGAGCAGTACTTC.

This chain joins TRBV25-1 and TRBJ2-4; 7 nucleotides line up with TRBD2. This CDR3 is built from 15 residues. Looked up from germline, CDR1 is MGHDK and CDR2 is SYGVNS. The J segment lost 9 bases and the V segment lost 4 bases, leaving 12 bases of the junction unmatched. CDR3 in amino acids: CASSGTGTTSAIQYF. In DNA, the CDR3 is TGTGCCAGCAGTGGGACGGGGACTACATCCGCCATTCAGTACTTC. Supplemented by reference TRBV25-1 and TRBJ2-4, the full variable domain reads EADIYQTPRYLVIGTGKKITLECSQTMGHDKMYWYQQDPGMELHLIHYSYGVNSTEKGDLSSESTVSRIRTEHFPLTLESARPSHTSQYLCASSGTGTTSAIQYFGAGTRLSVL.

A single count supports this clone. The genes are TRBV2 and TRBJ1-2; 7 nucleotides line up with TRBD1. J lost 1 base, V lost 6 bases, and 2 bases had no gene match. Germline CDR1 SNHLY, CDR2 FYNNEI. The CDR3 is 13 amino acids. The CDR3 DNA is TGTGCCAGCAGGGGGACAGATAACTATGGCTACACCTTC. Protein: CASRGTDNYGYTF.

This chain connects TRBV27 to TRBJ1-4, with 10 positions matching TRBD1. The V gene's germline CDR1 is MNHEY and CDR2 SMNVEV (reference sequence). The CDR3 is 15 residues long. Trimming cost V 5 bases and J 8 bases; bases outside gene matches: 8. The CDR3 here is CASSTNDRGREKLFF. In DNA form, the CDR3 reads TGTGCCAGCAGTACGAATGACAGGGGGCGGGAAAAACTGTTTTTT.

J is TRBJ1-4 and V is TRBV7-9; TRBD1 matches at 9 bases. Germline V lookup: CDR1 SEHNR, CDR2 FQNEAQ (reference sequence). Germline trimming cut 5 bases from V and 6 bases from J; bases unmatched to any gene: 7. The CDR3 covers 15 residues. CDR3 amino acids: CASSTRTGVDEKLFF. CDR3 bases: TGTGCCAGCAGCACCCGGACAGGGGTGGATGAAAAACTGTTTTTT.

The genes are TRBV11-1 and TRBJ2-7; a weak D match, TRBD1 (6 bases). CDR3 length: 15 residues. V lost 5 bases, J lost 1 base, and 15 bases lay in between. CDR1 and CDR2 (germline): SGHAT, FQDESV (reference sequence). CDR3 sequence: CASSLLTGRSYEQYF. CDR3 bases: TGTGCCAGCAGCCTATTGACAGGACGATCCTACGAGCAGTACTTC.

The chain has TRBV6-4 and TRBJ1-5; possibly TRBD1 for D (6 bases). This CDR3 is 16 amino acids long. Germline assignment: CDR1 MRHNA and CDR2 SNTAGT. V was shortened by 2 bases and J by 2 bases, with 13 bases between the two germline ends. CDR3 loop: CASSDLGGEGNQPQHF. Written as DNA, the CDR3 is TGTGCCAGCAGTGACCTAGGGGGAGAGGGCAATCAGCCCCAGCATTTT.

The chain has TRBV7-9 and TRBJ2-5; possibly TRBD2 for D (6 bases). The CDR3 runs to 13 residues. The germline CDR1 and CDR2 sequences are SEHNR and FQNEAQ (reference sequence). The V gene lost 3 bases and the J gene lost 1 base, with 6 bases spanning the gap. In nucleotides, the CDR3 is TGTGCCAGCAGCTTGCGGGGCCAAGAGACCCAGTACTTC. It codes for CASSLRGQETQYF.

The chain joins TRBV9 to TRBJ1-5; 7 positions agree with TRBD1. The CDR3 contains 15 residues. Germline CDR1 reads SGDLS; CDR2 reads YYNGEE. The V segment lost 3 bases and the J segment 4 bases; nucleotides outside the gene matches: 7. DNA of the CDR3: TGTGCCAGCAGCGCAAGCACAGGGGAAAATCAGCCCCAGCATTTT. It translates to CASSASTGENQPQHF.

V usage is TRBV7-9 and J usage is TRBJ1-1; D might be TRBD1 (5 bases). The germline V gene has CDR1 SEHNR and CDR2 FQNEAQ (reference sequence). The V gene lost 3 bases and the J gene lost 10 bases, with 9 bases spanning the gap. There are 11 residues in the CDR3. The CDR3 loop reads CASSFGARAFF. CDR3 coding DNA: TGTGCCAGCAGCTTCGGGGCGAGAGCTTTCTTT. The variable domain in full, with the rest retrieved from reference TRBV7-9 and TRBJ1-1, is DTGVSQNPRHKITKRGQNVTFRCDPISEHNRLYWYRQTLGQGPEFLTYFQNEAQLEKSRLLSDRFSAERPKGSFSTLEIQRTEQGDSAMYLCASSFGARAFFGQGTRLTVV.

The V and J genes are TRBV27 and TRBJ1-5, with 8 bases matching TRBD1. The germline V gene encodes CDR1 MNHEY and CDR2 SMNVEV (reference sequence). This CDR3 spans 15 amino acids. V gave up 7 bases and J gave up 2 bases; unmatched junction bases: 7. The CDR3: CASTPGTGGNQPQHF. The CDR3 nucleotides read TGTGCCAGCACTCCCGGGACAGGCGGCAATCAGCCCCAGCATTTT.

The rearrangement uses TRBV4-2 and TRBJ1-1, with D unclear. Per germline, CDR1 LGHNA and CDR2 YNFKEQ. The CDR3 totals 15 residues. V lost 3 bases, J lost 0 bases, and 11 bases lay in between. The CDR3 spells CASSQKEGLNTEAFF. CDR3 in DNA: TGTGCCAGCAGCCAGAAAGAGGGTTTGAACACTGAAGCTTTCTTT.

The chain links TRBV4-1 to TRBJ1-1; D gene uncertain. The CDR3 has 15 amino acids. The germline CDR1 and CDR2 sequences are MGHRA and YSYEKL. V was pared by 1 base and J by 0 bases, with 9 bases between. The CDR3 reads CASSQAYSVNTEAFF. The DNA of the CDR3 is TGCGCCAGCAGCCAAGCTTACAGTGTGAACACTGAAGCTTTCTTT.

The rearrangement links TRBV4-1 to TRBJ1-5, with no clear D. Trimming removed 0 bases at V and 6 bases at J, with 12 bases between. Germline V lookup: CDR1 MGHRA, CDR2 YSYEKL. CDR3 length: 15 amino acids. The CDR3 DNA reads TGCGCCAGCAGCCAAGACACGAATTCCGTTCAGCCCCAGCATTTT. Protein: CASSQDTNSVQPQHF.

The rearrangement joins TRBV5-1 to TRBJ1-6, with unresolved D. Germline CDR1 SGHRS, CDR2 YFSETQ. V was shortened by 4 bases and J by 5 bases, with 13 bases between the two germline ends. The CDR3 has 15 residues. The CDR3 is CASSAKQGNNSPLHF. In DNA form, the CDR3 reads TGCGCCAGCAGCGCCAAACAAGGAAATAATTCACCCCTCCACTTT.

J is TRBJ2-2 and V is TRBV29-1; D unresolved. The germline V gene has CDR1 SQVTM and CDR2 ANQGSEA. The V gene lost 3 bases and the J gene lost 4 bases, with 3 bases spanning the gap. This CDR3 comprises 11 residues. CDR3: CSVDSTGELFF. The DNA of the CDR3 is TGCAGCGTTGACAGCACCGGGGAGCTGTTTTTT.

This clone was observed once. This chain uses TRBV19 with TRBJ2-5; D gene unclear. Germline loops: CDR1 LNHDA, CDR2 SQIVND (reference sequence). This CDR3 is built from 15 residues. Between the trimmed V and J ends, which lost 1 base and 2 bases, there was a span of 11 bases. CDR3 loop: CASSIARLEQETQYF. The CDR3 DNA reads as TGTGCCAGTAGTATAGCCAGGTTGGAACAAGAGACCCAGTACTTC. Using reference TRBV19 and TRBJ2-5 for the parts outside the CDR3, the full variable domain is DGGITQSPKYLFRKEGQNVTLSCEQNLNHDAMYWYRQDPGQGLRLIYYSQIVNDFQKGDIAEGYSVSREKKESFPLTVTSAQKNPTAFYLCASSIARLEQETQYFGPGTRLLVL.